Listed here are 6 T cell receptor beta chains from one sample, sequenced in a study of T cell changes during pregnancy in multiple sclerosis. The method was immunoSEQ multiplex PCR; TCRdb's version includes in-frame clones alone and lacks a portion of them. This sample has around 34,000 clones, with about nine tenths found just once. The material was CD8+ T cells from peripheral blood mononuclear cells, obtained before pregnancy. These receptors all stem from a female donor with multiple sclerosis, enrolled in a pregnancy study.

The rearrangement links TRBV6-1 to TRBJ2-7; tentative D call: TRBD1 (5 bases). V lost 10 bases and J lost 2, with 15 bases in between. Germline V gene sequence: CDR1 MNHNS, CDR2 SASEGT. The CDR3 contains 13 residues. CDR3 sequence: CANRPDSAYEQYF. The CDR3 DNA is TGTGCCAACCGTCCCGACAGCGCCTACGAGCAGTACTTC.

V is TRBV4-1 and J is TRBJ2-1; D is perhaps TRBD2 (6 bases). The germline V and J ends were trimmed by 0 bases and 0 bases, with 12 bases remaining between them. The CDR3 spans 17 residues. The germline V gene has CDR1 MGHRA and CDR2 YSYEKL. CDR3 sequence reads: CASSQERERSSYNEQFF. The CDR3 nucleotides are TGCGCCAGCAGCCAAGAACGGGAGCGATCCTCCTACAATGAGCAGTTCTTC.

The chain couples TRBV11-2 to TRBJ2-1; D possibly corresponds to TRBD2 (5 bases). The germline CDR1 and CDR2 sequences are SGHAT and FQNNGV. This CDR3 contains 15 residues. The V end was cut by 3 bases, the J end by 9 bases, with 18 bases between. The CDR3 here is CASSFTQRIGSEQFF. For the CDR3, the DNA is TGTGCCAGCAGCTTTACCCAGCGGATCGGATCTGAGCAGTTCTTC.

This sequence joins TRBV15 and TRBJ2-1; 15 bases line up with TRBD2. The CDR3 covers 15 residues. Germline V gene data show CDR1 as LNHNV and CDR2 as YYDKDF (reference sequence). The V gene end was trimmed by 5 bases and the J gene end by 13 bases; junction bases not matched to a gene: 9. The CDR3 sequence is CATSWTSGRAMLQFF. DNA for the CDR3: TGTGCCACCAGCTGGACTAGCGGGAGGGCCATGTTACAGTTCTTC.

The chain has TRBV6-1 and TRBJ2-1; D unresolved. This CDR3 is 18 amino acids long. Trimming shortened V by 1 base and J by 0 bases, and 16 bases separated the two germline ends. Germline V gene lookup returns CDR1 MNHNS and CDR2 SASEGT. For the CDR3, the DNA is TGTGCCAGCAGTGAAGAAAAATTGGTACAGAGCTCCTACAATGAGCAGTTCTTC. This sequence encodes CASSEEKLVQSSYNEQFF.

This clone has only one observation. The rearrangement uses TRBV11-3 and TRBJ2-3, with 10 nucleotides matching TRBD2. The length of the CDR3 is 17 residues. The V gene's germline CDR1 is SGHNT and CDR2 YENEEA. With V trimmed by 2 bases and J by 1 base, 6 bases remained unmatched. In DNA, the CDR3 is TGTGCCAGCAGCTTAACAACAAGCGGGGGGGGCACAGATACGCAGTATTTT. This codes for CASSLTTSGGGTDTQYF.